The 6 T cell receptor beta chains in this list originate from one sample, sequenced in a study of spatial heterogeneity in lung cancer. TCRdb independently ran MiXCR on the 5' RACE reads; one entry per CDR3 protein. There are approximately 9,000 distinct CDR3 sequences in the sample; about 4.5% occur only once, and approximately 31% lies in the top ten. Indicated time point: sample taken at primary tumor resection. The study sequenced unsorted whole RNA from tumor, nontumor lung or frozen PBMC. Material: PBMCs, obtained at surgery. Every receptor here comes from a male donor with early-stage non-small cell lung cancer.

This clonotype is judged medium-sized (0.01 to 0.1%). The size of this beta chain means little, since it is a stray read in a library made for alpha chains. This sequence joins TRBV5-1 and TRBJ1-6, with 10 positions matching TRBD1. J gave up 10 bases and V 0 bases, and 1 base lay outside the gene matches. CDR1 is SGHRS, CDR2 YFSETQ, per germline. The CDR3 contains 14 residues. In nucleotides, the CDR3 is TGCGCCAGCAGCTTGGAGGGACAGGGGTCACCCCTCCACTTT. Translation: CASSLEGQGSPLHF. The variable domain in full, completed from reference TRBV5-1 and TRBJ1-6, reads KAGVTQTPRYLIKTRGQQVTLSCSPISGHRSVSWYQQTPGQGLQFLFEYFSETQRNKGNFPGRFSGRQFSNSRSEMNVSTLELGDSALYLCASSLEGQGSPLHFGNGTRLTVT.

By frequency in the sample, this clonotype is medium-sized. The DNA is omitted, as the CDR3 cannot be located on it reliably, and the CDR3 follows TCRdb's listing. This beta chain is off target for a library built for alpha chains, so its abundance means little. This chain joins TRBV5-1 and TRBJ2-7; the D segment call TRBD1 is taken from the table without a DNA check. Germline assignment: CDR1 SGHRS and CDR2 YFSETQ. The CDR3 comprises 16 residues, both ends counted. CDR3: CASSLAFGLGNGEKYF.

The sample holds many counts of this clonotype. The library was prepared for alpha chains; this beta chain is a stray read, so its frequency means little. The genes are TRBV29-1 and TRBJ2-1; the match to TRBD1 covers 11 bases. The CDR3 has 13 residues. V was pared by 4 bases and J by 12 bases, with 8 bases of the junction left unmatched. Per the germline V gene, CDR1 is SQVTM and CDR2 is ANQGSEA. The CDR3 region has the DNA TGCAGCGTTGGACCGGGACAGGGGGACAGGCAGTTCTTC. This sequence encodes CSVGPGQGDRQFF.

This clonotype qualifies as medium-sized. This beta chain is an unintended read in a library built for alpha chains; its size means little. The chain employs TRBV6-2 or TRBV6-3 and TRBJ2-1; a possible D gene is TRBD1 (6 bases). The CDR3 is 17 amino acids. Germline V gene lookup returns CDR1 MNHEY and CDR2 SVGEGT. V shed 2 bases and J shed 4 bases, with 18 bases lying between them. CDR3 nucleotide sequence: TGTGCCAGCAGTTACACGGCCCTCTTGCAGGGGTACAATGAGCAGTTCTTC. It codes for CASSYTALLQGYNEQFF.

The sample holds many counts of this clonotype. Because this beta chain is a stray read in a library intended to capture alpha chains, its abundance should not be given much weight. The rearrangement joins TRBV5-1 to TRBJ2-7; 10 bases are a match to TRBD1. CDR1 is SGHRS and CDR2 is YFSETQ in the germline V gene. There are 15 residues in the CDR3. The trim removed 0 bases at V and 1 base at J, leaving 1 base unmatched. CDR3 sequence reads: CASSLGTGGSYEQYV. CDR3 in DNA: TGCGCCAGCAGCTTGGGGACAGGGGGATCCTACGAGCAGTACGTC.

The table lists this clonotype with many counts. This beta chain appears as a stray read in a library generated for alpha chains; its size is not informative. This sequence joins TRBV7-2 and TRBJ2-3, with D possibly matching TRBD2 (5 bases). In germline, CDR1 is SGHTA, CDR2 FQGNSA. The CDR3 contains 13 residues. Trimming removed 5 bases from V and 8 bases from J, with 14 bases in between. The CDR3 here is CASSLAPGVTQYF. CDR3 nucleotides: TGTGCCAGCAGCCTTGCTCCCGGGGTTACGCAGTATTTT.